This note documents a single T cell receptor (beta chain) sequence. Compared with germline, one end of the junction differs, possibly owing to a read error. Repertoires were generated with immunoSEQ multiplex PCR, while TCRdb's copy carries only in-frame clones and drops some. The profile shows about 250,000 clones, about 83% of them singletons. CDR1 is SNHLY and CDR2 is FYNNEI in the germline V gene. The CDR3 is made up of 13 amino acids. In terms of age and location, participants ranged from roughly 18 to 90 years and lived in approximately 26 US areas. The sample is drawn from a study of blood T cell repertoires in COVID-19.

This sequence originates from a woman aged 40 to 50 who had been exposed to COVID-19. Input material: PBMCs or T cells enriched from blood (not recorded which). The chain uses TRBV2 and TRBJ1-4; TRBD1 agrees at 9 bases. The CDR3 protein is CASKDRGDDKLFF. CDR3 nucleotides: TGTGCCAGCAAGGACAGGGGCGATGACAAACTGTTTTTT. Using reference TRBV2 and TRBJ1-4 for the parts outside the CDR3, the full variable domain is EPEVTQTPSHQVTQMGQEVILRCVPISNHLYFYWYRQILGQKVEFLVSFYNNEISEKSEIFDDQFSVERPDGSNFTLKIRSTKLEDSAMYFCASKDRGDDKLFFGSGTQLSVL.